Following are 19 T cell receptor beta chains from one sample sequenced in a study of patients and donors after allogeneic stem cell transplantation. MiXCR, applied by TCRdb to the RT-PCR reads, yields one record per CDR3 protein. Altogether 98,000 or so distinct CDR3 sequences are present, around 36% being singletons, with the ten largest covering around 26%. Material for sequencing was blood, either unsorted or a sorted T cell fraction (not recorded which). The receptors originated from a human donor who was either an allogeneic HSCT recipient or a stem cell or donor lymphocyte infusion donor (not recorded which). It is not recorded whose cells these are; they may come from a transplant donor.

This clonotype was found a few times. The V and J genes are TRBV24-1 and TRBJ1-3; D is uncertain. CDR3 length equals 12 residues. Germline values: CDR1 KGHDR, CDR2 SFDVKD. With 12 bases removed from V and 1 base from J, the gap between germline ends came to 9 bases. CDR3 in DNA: TGTGCCCCCGGAGTATCTGGAAACACCATATATTTT. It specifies CAPGVSGNTIYF.

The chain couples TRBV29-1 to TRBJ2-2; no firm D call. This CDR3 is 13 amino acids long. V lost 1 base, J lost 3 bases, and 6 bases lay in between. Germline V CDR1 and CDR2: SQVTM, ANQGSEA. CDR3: CSVEGFDTGELFF. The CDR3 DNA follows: TGCAGCGTTGAAGGATTTGACACCGGGGAGCTGTTTTTT.

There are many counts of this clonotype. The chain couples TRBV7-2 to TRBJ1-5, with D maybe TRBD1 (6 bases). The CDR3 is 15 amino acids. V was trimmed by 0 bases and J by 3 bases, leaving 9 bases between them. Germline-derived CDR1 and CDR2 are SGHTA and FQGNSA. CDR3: CASSLAGGANQPQHF. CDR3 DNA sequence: TGTGCCAGCAGCTTAGCTGGGGGGGCCAATCAGCCCCAGCATTTT.

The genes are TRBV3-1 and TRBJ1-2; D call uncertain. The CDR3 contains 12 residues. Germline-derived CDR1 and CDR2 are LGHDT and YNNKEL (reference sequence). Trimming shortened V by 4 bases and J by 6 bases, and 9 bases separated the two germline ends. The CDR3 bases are TGTGCCAGCAGCCGCCGAGGGAATGGCTACACCTTC. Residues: CASSRRGNGYTF.

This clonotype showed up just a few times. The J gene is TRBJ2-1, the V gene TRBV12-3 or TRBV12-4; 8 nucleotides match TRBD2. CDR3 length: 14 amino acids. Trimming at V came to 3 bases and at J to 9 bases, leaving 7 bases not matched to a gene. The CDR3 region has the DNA TGTGCCAGCAGTTTTGCGGGAGGAACGGCTGAGCAGTTCTTC. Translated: CASSFAGGTAEQFF.

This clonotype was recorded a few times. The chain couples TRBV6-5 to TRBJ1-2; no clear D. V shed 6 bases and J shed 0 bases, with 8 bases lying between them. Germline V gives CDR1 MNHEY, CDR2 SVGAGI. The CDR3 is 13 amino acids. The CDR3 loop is CASRQTANYGYTF. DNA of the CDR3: TGTGCCAGCAGACAAACAGCTAACTATGGCTACACCTTC.

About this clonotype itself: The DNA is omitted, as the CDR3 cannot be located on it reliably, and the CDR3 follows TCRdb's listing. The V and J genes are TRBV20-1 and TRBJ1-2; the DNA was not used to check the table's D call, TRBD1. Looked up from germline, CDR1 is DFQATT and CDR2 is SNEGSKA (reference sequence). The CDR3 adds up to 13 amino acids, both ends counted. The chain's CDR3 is CSARDGFNYGCTF.

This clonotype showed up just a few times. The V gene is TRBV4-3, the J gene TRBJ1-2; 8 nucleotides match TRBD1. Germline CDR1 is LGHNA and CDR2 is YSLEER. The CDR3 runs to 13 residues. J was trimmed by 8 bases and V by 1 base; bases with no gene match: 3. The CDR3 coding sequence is TGCGCCAGCAGCCAAGCGGCAGGGGGCGGCTACACCTTC. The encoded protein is CASSQAAGGGYTF.

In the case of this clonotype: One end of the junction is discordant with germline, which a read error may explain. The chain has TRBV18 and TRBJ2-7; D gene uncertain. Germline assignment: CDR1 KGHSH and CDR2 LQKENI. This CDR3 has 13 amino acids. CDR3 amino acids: CTSSPLNPYEQYF. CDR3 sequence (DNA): TGTACCAGCTCACCCTTGAACCCCTACGAGCAGTACTTC.

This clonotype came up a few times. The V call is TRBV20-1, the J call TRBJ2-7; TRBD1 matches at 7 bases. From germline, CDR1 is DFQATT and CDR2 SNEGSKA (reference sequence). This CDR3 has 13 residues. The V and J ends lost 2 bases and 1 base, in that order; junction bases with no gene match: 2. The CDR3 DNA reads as TGCAGTGCTAGACCCAGGGGGTCCTACGAGCAGTACTTC. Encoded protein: CSARPRGSYEQYF.

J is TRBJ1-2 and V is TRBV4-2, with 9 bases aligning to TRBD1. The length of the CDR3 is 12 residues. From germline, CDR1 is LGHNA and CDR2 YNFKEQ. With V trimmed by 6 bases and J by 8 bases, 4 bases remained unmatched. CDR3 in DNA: TGTGCCAGCAGAAAAACAGGGGGCGGCTACACCTTC. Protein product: CASRKTGGGYTF.

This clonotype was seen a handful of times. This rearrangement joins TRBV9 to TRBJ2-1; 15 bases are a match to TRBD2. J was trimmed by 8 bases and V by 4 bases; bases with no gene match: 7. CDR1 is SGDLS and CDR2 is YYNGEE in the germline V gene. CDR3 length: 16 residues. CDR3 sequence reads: CASSPRTSGRAHEQFF. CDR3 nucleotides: TGTGCCAGCAGCCCGAGGACTAGCGGGAGGGCCCATGAGCAGTTCTTC.

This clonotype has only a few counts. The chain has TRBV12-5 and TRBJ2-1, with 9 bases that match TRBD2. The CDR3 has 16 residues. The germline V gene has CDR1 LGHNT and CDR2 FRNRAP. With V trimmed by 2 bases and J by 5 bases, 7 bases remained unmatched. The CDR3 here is CASGLPPGGRDNEQFF. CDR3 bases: TGTGCTAGTGGTTTGCCTCCGGGCGGGAGGGACAATGAGCAGTTCTTC.

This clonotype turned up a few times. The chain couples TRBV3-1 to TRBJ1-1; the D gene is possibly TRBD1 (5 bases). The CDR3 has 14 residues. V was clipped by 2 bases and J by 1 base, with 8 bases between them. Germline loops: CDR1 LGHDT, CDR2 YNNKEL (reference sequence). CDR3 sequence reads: CASSQWQGNTEAFF. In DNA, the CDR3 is TGTGCCAGCAGCCAATGGCAGGGGAACACTGAAGCTTTCTTT.

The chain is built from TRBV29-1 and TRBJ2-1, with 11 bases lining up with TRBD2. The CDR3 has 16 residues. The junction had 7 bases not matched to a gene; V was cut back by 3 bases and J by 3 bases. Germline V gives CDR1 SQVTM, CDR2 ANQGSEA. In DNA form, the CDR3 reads TGCAGCGTTGACTCGACTAGCGGGATGCGCTACAATGAGCAGTTCTTC. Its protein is CSVDSTSGMRYNEQFF.

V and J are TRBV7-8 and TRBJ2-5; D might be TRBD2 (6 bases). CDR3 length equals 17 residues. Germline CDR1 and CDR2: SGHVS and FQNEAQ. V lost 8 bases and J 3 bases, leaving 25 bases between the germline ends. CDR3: CASSLNPISGTKETQYF. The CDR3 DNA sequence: TGTGCCAGCTCTCTTAACCCAATTAGCGGCACAAAAGAGACCCAGTACTTC.

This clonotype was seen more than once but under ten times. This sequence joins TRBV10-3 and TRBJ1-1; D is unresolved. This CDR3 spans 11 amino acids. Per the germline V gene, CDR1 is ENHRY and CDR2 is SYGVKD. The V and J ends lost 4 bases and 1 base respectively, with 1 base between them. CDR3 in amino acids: CAISGNTEAFF. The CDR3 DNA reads TGTGCCATCAGTGGGAACACTGAAGCTTTCTTT.

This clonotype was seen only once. The CDR3 DNA follows: TGTGCCAGCAGTCCCGGGACAGGGAGCATCGGGGAGCTGTTTTTT. As protein: CASSPGTGSIGELFF. This chain links TRBV12-3 or TRBV12-4 with TRBJ2-2, with 9 bases matching TRBD1. The CDR3 is 15 amino acids. Trimming at V came to 5 bases and at J to 7 bases, leaving 8 bases not matched to a gene.

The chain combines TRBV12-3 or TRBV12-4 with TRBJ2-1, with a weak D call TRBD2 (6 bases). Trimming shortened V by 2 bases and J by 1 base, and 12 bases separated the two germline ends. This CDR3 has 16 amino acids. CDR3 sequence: CASSLWLALSYNEQFF. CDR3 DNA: TGTGCCAGCAGTTTATGGCTAGCGTTATCCTACAATGAGCAGTTCTTC.